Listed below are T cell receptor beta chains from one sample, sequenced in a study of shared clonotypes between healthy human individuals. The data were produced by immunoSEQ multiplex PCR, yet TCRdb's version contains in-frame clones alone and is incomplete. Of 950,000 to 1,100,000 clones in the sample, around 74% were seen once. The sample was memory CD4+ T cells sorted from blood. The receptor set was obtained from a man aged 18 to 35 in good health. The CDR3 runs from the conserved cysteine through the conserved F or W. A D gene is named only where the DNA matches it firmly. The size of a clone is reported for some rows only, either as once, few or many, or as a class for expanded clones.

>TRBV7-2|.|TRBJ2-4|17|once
CASSVGGTGTLSGIQYF
TGTGCCAGCAGCGTAGGGGGGACCGGGACTCTCTCCGGCATTCAGTACTTC
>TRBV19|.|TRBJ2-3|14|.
CASSRERGTDTQYF
TGTGCCAGTAGTCGGGAGCGGGGCACAGATACGCAGTATTTT
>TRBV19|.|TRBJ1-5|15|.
CASSLPQGSNQPQHF
TGTGCCAGTAGCTTACCCCAGGGAAGCAATCAGCCCCAGCATTTT
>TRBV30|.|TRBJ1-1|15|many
CAWSQKGTGRTEAFF
TGTGCCTGGAGCCAGAAAGGGACGGGAAGGACTGAAGCTTTCTTT
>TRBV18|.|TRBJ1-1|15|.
CASSPPTGRNTEAFF
TGTGCCAGCTCACCACCGACGGGGAGGAACACTGAAGCTTTCTTT
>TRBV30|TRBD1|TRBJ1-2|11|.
CAADRAYGYTF
TGTGCCGCGGACAGGGCCTATGGCTACACCTTC
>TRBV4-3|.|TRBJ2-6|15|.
CASSPFSSGANVLTF
TGCGCCAGCAGCCCGTTCAGCTCTGGGGCCAACGTCCTGACTTTC
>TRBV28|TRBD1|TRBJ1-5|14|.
CASTGQGAVQPQHF
TGTGCCAGCACCGGACAGGGGGCGGTTCAGCCCCAGCATTTT
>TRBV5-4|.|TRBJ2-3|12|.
CASSLDRNTQYF
TGTGCCAGCAGCTTGGATCGAAATACGCAGTATTTT
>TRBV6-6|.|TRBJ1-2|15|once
CASSKGNSVNYGYTF
TGTGCCAGCAGCAAAGGGAACAGCGTTAACTATGGCTACACCTTC
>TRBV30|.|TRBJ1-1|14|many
CAWSRQQPNTEAFF
TGTGCCTGGAGTCGACAGCAGCCGAACACTGAAGCTTTCTTT
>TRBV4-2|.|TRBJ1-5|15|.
CASSHIDGSNQPQHF
TGTGCCAGCAGCCATATAGATGGAAGCAATCAGCCCCAGCATTTT